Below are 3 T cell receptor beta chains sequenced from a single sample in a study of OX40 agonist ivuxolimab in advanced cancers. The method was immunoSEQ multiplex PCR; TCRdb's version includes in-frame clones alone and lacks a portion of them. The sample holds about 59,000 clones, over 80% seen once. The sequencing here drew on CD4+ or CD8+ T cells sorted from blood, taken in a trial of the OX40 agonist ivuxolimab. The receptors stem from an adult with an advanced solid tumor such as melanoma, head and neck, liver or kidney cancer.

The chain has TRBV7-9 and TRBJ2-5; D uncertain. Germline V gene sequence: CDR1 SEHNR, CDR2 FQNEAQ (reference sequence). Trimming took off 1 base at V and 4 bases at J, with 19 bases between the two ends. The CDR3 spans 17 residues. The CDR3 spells CASSLEWVWKDPETQYF. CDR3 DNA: TGTGCCAGCAGCTTAGAGTGGGTGTGGAAGGACCCAGAGACCCAGTACTTC.

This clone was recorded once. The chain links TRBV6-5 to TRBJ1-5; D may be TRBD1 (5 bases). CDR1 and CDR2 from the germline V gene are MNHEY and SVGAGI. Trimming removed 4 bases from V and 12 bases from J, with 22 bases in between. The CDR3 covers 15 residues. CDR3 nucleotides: TGTGCCAGCAGTTCTTACCGGGGGAGCTGGGGTCTCCAGCATTTT. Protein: CASSSYRGSWGLQHF.

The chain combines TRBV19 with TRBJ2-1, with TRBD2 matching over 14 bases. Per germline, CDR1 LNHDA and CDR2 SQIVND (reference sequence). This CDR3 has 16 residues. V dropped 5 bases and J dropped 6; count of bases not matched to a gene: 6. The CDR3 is CASSRYGTSGSNEQFF. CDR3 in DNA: TGTGCCAGTAGTCGCTACGGGACTAGCGGGAGCAATGAGCAGTTCTTC.